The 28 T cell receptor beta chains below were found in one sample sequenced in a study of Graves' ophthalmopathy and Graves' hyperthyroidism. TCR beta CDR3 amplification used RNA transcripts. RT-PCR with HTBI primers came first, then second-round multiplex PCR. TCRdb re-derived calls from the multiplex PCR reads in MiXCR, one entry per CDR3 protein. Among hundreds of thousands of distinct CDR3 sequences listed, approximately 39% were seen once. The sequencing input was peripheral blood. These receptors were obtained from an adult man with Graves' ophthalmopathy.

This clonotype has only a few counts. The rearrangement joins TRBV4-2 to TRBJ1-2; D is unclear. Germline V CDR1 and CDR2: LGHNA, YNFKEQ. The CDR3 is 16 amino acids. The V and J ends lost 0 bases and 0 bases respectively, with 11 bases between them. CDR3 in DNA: TGTGCCAGCAGCCAAGAGCTGGTAAACTCTAACTATGGCTACACCTTC. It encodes CASSQELVNSNYGYTF.

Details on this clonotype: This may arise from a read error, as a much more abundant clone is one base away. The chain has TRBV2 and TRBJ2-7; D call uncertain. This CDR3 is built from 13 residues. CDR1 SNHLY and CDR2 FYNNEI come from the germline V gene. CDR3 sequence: CASSVGRIYGQYF. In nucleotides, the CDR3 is TGTGCCAGCAGTGTTGGACGGATCTACGGGCAGTACTTC.

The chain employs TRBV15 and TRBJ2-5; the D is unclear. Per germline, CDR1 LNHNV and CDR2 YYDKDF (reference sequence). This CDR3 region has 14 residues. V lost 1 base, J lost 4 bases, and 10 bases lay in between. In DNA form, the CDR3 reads TGTGCCACCAGCAGAGGCCGGTCGGGAGAGACCCAGTACTTC. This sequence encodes CATSRGRSGETQYF. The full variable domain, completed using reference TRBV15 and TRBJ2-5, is DAMVIQNPRYQVTQFGKPVTLSCSQTLNHNVMYWYQQKSSQAPKLLFHYYDKDFNNEADTPDNFQSRRPNTSFCFLDIRSPGLGDTAMYLCATSRGRSGETQYFGPGTRLLVL.

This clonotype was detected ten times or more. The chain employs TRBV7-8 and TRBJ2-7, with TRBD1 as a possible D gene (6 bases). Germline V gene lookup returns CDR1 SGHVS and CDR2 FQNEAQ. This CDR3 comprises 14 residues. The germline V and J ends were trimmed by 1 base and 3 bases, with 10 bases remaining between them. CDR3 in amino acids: CASSLGWDNYEQYF. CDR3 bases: TGTGCCAGCAGCTTAGGCTGGGACAACTACGAGCAGTACTTC.

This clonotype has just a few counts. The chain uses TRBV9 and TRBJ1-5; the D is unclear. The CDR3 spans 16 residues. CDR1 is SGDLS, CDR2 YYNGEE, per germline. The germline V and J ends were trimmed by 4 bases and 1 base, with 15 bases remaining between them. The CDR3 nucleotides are TGTGCCAGCAGCCAAGCTGGAGGCCTCAGCAATCAGCCCCAGCATTTT. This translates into CASSQAGGLSNQPQHF. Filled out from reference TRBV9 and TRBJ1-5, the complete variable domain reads DSGVTQTPKHLITATGQRVTLRCSPRSGDLSVYWYQQSLDQGLQFLIQYYNGEERAKGNILERFSAQQFPDLHSELNLSSLELGDSALYFCASSQAGGLSNQPQHFGDGTRLSIL.

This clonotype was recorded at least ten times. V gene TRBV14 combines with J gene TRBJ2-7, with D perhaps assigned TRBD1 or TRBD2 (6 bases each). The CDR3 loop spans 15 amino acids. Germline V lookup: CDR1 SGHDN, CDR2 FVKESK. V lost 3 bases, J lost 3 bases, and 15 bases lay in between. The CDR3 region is CASSQRTAGRYEQYF. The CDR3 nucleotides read TGTGCCAGCAGCCAGCGGACAGCGGGTCGCTACGAGCAGTACTTC.

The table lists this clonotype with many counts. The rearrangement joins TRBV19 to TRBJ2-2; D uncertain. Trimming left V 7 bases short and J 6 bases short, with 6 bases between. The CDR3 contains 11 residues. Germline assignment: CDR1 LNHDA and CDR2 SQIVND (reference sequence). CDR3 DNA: TGTGCCAGTAAGTGGGCCGGGGAGCTGTTTTTT. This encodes CASKWAGELFF.

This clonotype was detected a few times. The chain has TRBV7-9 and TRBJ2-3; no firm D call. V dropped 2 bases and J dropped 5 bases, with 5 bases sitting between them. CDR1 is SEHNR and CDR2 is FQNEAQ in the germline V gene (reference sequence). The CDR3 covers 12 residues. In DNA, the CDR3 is TGTGCCAGCAGCTTATCGGAAGATACGCAGTATTTT. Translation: CASSLSEDTQYF.

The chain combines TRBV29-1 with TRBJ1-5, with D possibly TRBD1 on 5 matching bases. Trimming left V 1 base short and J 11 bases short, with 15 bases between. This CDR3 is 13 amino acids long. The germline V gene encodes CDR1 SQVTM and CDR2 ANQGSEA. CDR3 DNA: TGCAGCGTTGAAGGGCGGGACCGGGGGACCCAGCATTTT. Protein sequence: CSVEGRDRGTQHF.

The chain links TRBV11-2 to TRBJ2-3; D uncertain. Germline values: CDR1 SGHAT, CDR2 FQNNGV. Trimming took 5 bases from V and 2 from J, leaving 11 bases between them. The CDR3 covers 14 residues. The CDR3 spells CASSVVATTDTQYF. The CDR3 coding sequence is TGTGCCAGCAGCGTAGTGGCGACCACAGATACGCAGTATTTT.

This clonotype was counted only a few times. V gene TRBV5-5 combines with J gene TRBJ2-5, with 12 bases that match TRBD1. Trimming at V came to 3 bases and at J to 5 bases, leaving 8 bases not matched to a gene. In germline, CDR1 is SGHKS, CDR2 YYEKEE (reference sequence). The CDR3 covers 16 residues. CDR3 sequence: CASSSAGTGGWETQYF. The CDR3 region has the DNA TGTGCCAGCAGCTCCGCCGGGACAGGGGGCTGGGAGACCCAGTACTTC.

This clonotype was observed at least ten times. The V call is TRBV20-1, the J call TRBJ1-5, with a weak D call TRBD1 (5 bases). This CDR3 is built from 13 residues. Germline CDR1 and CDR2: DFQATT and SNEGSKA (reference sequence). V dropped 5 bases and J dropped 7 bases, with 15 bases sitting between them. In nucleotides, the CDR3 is TGCAGTGCTCGCGAGGGACCCCCCCAGCCCCAGCATTTT. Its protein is CSAREGPPQPQHF.

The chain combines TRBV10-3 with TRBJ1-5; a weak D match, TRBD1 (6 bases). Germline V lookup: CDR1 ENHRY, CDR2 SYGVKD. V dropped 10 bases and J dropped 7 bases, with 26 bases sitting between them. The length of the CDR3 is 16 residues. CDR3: CASWAAYRGGSQPQHF. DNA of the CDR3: TGTGCCAGCTGGGCGGCCTATCGGGGGGGCAGCCAGCCCCAGCATTTT.

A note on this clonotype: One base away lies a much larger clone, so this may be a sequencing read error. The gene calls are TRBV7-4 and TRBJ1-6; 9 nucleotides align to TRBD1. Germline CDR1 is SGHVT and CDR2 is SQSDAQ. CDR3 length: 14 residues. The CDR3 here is CASSVGQGRPPPHF. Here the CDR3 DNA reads TGTGCCAGCAGCGTAGGACAGGGGAGGCCACCCCCCCACTTT.

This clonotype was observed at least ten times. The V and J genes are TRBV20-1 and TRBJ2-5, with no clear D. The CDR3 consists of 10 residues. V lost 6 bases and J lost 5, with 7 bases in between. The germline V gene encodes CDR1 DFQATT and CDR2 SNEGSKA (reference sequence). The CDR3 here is CSAAEETQYF. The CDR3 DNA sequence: TGCAGTGCCGCCGAGGAGACCCAGTACTTC.

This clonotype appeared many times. The CDR3 coding sequence is TGTGCCAGCAGTACGGGGGCCCTCGGCTTTCGCGAGCAGTACTTC. Translating gives CASSTGALGFREQYF. V gene TRBV7-6 combines with J gene TRBJ2-7; either TRBD1 or TRBD2 may supply D (6 bases each). Germline assignment: CDR1 SGHVS and CDR2 FNYEAQ. The CDR3 loop spans 15 amino acids. V was pared by 6 bases and J by 6 bases, with 21 bases between.

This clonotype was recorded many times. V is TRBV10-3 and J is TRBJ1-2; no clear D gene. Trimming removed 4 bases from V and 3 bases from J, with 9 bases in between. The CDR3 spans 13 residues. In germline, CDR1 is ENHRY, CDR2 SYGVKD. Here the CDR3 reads CAISGREDYGYTF. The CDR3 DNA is TGTGCCATCAGTGGACGCGAAGACTATGGCTACACCTTC.

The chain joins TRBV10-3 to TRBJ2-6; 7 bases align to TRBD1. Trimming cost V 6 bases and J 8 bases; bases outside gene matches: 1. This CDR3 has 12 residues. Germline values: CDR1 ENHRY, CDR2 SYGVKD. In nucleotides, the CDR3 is TGTGCCATCAGGACAGGGTCCAACGTCCTGACTTTC. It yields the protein CAIRTGSNVLTF.

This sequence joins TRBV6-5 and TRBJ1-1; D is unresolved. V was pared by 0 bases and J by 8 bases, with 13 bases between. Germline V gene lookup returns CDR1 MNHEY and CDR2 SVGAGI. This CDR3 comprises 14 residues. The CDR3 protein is CASSYSPNPAEAFF. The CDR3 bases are TGTGCCAGCAGTTACTCCCCTAATCCGGCGGAAGCTTTCTTT.

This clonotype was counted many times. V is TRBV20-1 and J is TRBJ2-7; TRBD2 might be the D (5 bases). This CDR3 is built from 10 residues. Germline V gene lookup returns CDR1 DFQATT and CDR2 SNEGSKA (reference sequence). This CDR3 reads CSAGTYEQYF. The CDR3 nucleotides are TGCAGCGCCGGGACCTACGAGCAGTACTTC.

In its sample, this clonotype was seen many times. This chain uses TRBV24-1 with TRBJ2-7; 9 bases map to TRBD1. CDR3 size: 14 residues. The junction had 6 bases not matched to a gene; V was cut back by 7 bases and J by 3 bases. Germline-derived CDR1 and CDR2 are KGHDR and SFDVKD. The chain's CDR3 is CATSRTGAHYEQYF. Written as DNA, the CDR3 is TGTGCCACCAGCAGGACAGGGGCGCACTACGAGCAGTACTTC.

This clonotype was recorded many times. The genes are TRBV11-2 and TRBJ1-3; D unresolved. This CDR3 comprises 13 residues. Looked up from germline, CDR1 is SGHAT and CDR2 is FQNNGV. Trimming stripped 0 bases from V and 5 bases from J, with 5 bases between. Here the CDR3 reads CASSLDSRNTIYF. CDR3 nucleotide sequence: TGTGCCAGCAGCTTAGATTCTAGAAACACCATATATTTT.

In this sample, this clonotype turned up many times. The CDR3 DNA sequence: TGTGCCAGCAGCCCTCAGGGGGCAGGGGAGCAGTACTTC. Translated: CASSPQGAGEQYF. The chain is built from TRBV14 and TRBJ2-7; TRBD1 matches 8 bases. CDR3 size: 13 residues. Germline V gene lookup returns CDR1 SGHDN and CDR2 FVKESK. V lost 4 bases and J lost 7; bases outside the gene matches: 6.

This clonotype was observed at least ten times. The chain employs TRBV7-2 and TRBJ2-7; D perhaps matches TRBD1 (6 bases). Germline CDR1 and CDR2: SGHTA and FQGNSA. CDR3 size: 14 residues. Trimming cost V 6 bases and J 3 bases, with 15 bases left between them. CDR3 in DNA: TGTGCCAGCAGTACCCGGGACACACACTACGAGCAGTACTTC. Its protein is CASSTRDTHYEQYF.

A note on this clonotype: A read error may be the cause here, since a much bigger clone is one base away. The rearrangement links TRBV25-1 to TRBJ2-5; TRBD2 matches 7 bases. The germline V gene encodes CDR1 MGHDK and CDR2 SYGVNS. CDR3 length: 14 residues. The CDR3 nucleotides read TGCGCCAGCAGCCAAGCGGGGACGAAAGAGACCCAGTACTTC. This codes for CASSQAGTKETQYF. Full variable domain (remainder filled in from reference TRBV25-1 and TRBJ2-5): EADIYQTPRYLVIGTGKKITLECSQTMGHDKMYWYQQDPGMELHLIHYSYGVNSTEKGDLSSESTVSRIRTEHFPLTLESARPSHTSQYLCASSQAGTKETQYFGPGTRLLVL.

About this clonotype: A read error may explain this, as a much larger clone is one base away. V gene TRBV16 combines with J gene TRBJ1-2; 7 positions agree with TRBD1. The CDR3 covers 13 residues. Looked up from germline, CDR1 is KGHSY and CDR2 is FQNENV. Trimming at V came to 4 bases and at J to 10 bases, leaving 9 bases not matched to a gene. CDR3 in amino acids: CASSPRQGDDYTF. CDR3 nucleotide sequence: TGTGCCAGCAGCCCCCGGCAGGGGGATGACTACACCTTC.

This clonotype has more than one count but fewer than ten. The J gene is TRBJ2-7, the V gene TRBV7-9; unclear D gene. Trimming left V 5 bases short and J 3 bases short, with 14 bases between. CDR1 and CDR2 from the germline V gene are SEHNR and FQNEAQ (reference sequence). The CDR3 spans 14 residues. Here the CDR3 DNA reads TGTGCCAGCAGCCCAGAGAGTGCCGGCTACGAGCAGTACTTC. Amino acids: CASSPESAGYEQYF. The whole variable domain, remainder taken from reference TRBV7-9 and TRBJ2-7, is DTGVSQNPRHKITKRGQNVTFRCDPISEHNRLYWYRQTLGQGPEFLTYFQNEAQLEKSRLLSDRFSAERPKGSFSTLEIQRTEQGDSAMYLCASSPESAGYEQYFGPGTRLTVT.

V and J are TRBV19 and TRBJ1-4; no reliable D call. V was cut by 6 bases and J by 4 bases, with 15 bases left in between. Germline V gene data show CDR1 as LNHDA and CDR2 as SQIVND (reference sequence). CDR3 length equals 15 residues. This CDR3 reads CASSFKDGFNEKLFF. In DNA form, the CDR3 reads TGTGCCAGTAGCTTTAAGGACGGATTTAATGAAAAACTGTTTTTT.